The rows below give T cell receptor beta chains drawn from one sample of a study of T-cell reconstitution after alpha-beta-depleted transplantation in children. TCRdb ran MiXCR on the PCR reads and lists one entry per CDR3 protein. Here the sample spans almost 250,000 distinct CDR3 sequences, roughly a quarter being singletons. The specimen was PBMCs, collected before TCRalphabeta/CD19-depleted stem cell transplant. Receptor source: a girl aged 2-15 years with Fanconi anemia, due to receive a stem cell transplant. The CDR3 runs from the conserved cysteine through the conserved F or W. A D gene is named only where the DNA matches it firmly. Not every row has a clone size; where given, it reads once, few, many or a size class.

j_call v_call d_call clone_size cdr3_aa cdr3_nt
TRBJ2-2 TRBV20-1 TRBD2 many CSATSGGADTGELFF TGCAGTGCAACTAGCGGGGGGGCCGACACCGGGGAGCTGTTTTTT
TRBJ1-6 TRBV28 . . CASSLMADSPLHF TGTGCCAGCAGTTTAATGGCAGATTCACCCCTCCACTTT
TRBJ2-1 TRBV7-2 TRBD1 many CASSLTTGTGVNEQFF TGTGCCAGCAGTTTAACAACCGGGACAGGGGTTAATGAGCAGTTCTTC
TRBJ2-3 TRBV7-6 TRBD2 . CASSLAPRGGSTDTQYF TGTGCCAGCAGCTTAGCGCCTCGCGGGGGTAGCACAGATACGCAGTATTTT
TRBJ2-7 TRBV7-2 TRBD1 many CASSLAPGQGRTYEQYF TGTGCCAGCAGCTTGGCCCCAGGACAGGGCAGAACCTACGAGCAGTACTTC
TRBJ1-6 TRBV20-1 . once CSGQGVANSPLHF TGCAGTGGCCAGGGTGTCGCTAATTCACCCCTCCACTTT
TRBJ2-4 TRBV25-1 . few CASSDTNREAKNIQYF TGTGCCAGCAGTGATACCAATAGAGAGGCCAAAAACATTCAGTACTTC
TRBJ1-2 TRBV29-1 . many CSVEVGTSRHGYTF TGCAGCGTTGAAGTCGGCACGTCCAGGCATGGCTACACCTTC
TRBJ2-7 TRBV27 . few CASSLGDTDYEQYF TGTGCCAGCAGTTTAGGAGACACGGACTACGAGCAGTACTTC
TRBJ2-3 TRBV27 TRBD2 many CASSLSSGGATDTQYF TGTGCCAGCAGTTTATCAAGCGGGGGGGCCACAGATACGCAGTATTTT
TRBJ1-1 TRBV6-5 TRBD1 many CASTRLQGRTEAFF TGTGCCAGCACTCGATTACAGGGGAGGACTGAAGCTTTCTTT
TRBJ1-1 TRBV7-9 TRBD1 . CASSFRTGGGSTEAFF TGTGCCAGCAGCTTCCGGACAGGGGGCGGTAGCACTGAAGCTTTCTTT
TRBJ2-5 TRBV10-3 . . CAIRVQETQYF TGTGCCATCAGGGTACAAGAGACCCAGTACTTC
TRBJ2-5 TRBV25-1 TRBD2 few CASSVPLAGQRAQETQYF TGTGCCAGCAGTGTCCCGTTAGCGGGGCAACGGGCTCAAGAGACCCAGTACTTC
TRBJ2-5 TRBV7-8 TRBD2 many CASSLGGGASETQYF TGTGCCAGCAGCTTAGGCGGGGGGGCATCAGAGACCCAGTACTTC
TRBJ2-1 TRBV10-3 . . CAIRKDESSYNEQFF TGTGCCATCAGGAAGGACGAGAGCTCCTACAATGAGCAGTTCTTC
TRBJ2-7 TRBV12-3/TRBV12-4 . many CASSFAGGVYEQYF TGTGCCAGCAGTTTTGCAGGGGGGGTCTACGAGCAGTACTTC
TRBJ2-1 TRBV11-1 . many CASSLATGHNEQFF TGTGCCAGCAGCTTAGCGACCGGCCACAATGAGCAGTTCTTC
TRBJ2-3 TRBV12-3/TRBV12-4 TRBD2 many CASSFRSGGNTDTQYF TGTGCCAGCAGTTTTCGTAGCGGGGGGAACACAGATACGCAGTATTTT
TRBJ2-1 TRBV25-1 TRBD1 . CASSDGTGFYNEQFF TGTGCCAGCAGTGACGGGACAGGGTTCTACAATGAGCAGTTCTTC
TRBJ1-1 TRBV27 TRBD1 many CASSQHRGRPPTGNTEAFF TGTGCCAGCAGCCAACACAGGGGGAGGCCGCCCACAGGAAACACTGAAGCTTTCTTT
TRBJ1-2 TRBV3-1 . many CASSRGHKYGYTF TGTGCCAGCAGCCGCGGACACAAATATGGCTACACCTTC
TRBJ2-7 TRBV12-3/TRBV12-4 . many CASSRPDTSSYEQYF TGTGCCAGCAGTCGACCGGACACGAGCTCCTACGAGCAGTACTTC
TRBJ2-7 TRBV24-1 . many CATSNTGAYEQYF TGTGCCACCAGTAATACCGGGGCCTACGAGCAGTACTTC
TRBJ2-2 TRBV6-6 . few CASSWGTEGELFF TGTGCCAGCAGTTGGGGCACCGAGGGGGAGCTGTTTTTT
TRBJ2-1 TRBV6-4 . few CASKGGPKNEQFF TGTGCCAGCAAGGGGGGGCCAAAAAATGAGCAGTTCTTC
TRBJ2-3 TRBV20-1 . many CSEGPKLTTDTQYF TGCAGTGAAGGGCCAAAGCTTACCACAGATACGCAGTATTTT
TRBJ2-7 TRBV29-1 TRBD1 . CSAVDRSTYEQYF TGCAGCGCCGTGGACAGGTCGACCTACGAGCAGTACTTC
TRBJ2-7 TRBV15 . many CATSRSQVPYEQYF TGTGCCACCAGCAGGTCACAGGTTCCCTACGAGCAGTACTTC
TRBJ1-2 TRBV29-1 . many CSVLFYGYTF TGCAGCGTTCTATTCTATGGCTACACCTTC
TRBJ2-3 TRBV5-1 . many CASSATRGSSTDTQYF TGCGCCAGCAGCGCTACACGGGGGTCTAGCACAGATACGCAGTATTTT
TRBJ2-1 TRBV18 . . CASSPREGFTYNEQFF TGTGCCAGCTCACCACGGGAAGGGTTTACATACAATGAGCAGTTCTTC
TRBJ2-7 TRBV18 TRBD2 . CASSPPGYGSSGRPYEQYF TGTGCCAGCTCACCACCAGGATATGGGAGTAGCGGGAGGCCCTACGAGCAGTACTTC
TRBJ2-3 TRBV28 . few CASIRGGPRYTDTQYF TGTGCCAGCATTCGAGGGGGGCCGCGGTACACAGATACGCAGTATTTT
TRBJ1-2 TRBV28 TRBD1 . CASSPGQGANYGYTF TGTGCCAGCAGTCCGGGACAGGGAGCTAACTATGGCTACACCTTC
TRBJ1-1 TRBV28 TRBD1 . CASSDHRGTEAFF TGTGCCAGCAGTGATCACAGGGGGACTGAAGCTTTCTTT
TRBJ1-2 TRBV6-1 . once CASSEHNYGYTF TGTGCCAGCAGTGAACATAACTATGGCTACACCTTC
TRBJ1-3 TRBV6-5 . many CASSYSVSGNTIYF TGTGCCAGCAGTTATTCAGTCTCTGGAAACACCATATATTTT
TRBJ2-1 TRBV10-3 TRBD2 many CAISIPGLAIGEQFF TGTGCCATCAGCATACCGGGACTAGCGATAGGTGAGCAGTTCTTC
TRBJ2-1 TRBV5-1 TRBD2 . CASSLGLGGGLFDEQFF TGCGCCAGCAGCTTGGGTCTCGGGGGGGGCCTATTCGATGAGCAGTTCTTC
TRBJ2-3 TRBV25-1 . many CASSLTGDTQYF TGTGCCAGCAGCTTAACAGGGGATACGCAGTATTTT
TRBJ2-4 TRBV28 . few CASSPRTWNVLLAKNIQYF TGTGCCAGCAGTCCGAGAACTTGGAACGTCCTTTTAGCCAAAAACATTCAGTACTTC
TRBJ1-5 TRBV12-3/TRBV12-4 . many CASSGGSNQPQHF TGTGCCAGCAGTGGTGGTAGCAATCAGCCCCAGCATTTT
TRBJ2-1 TRBV6-5 TRBD2 many CASSYSGTSGGSYNEQFF TGTGCCAGCAGTTACTCGGGGACTAGCGGGGGGTCGTACAATGAGCAGTTCTTC
TRBJ2-1 TRBV29-1 TRBD1 . CSEWTGAYNEQFF TGCAGCGAGTGGACAGGGGCGTACAATGAGCAGTTCTTC
TRBJ2-3 TRBV29-1 . . CSVDMGSTDTQYF TGCAGCGTTGACATGGGGTCCACAGATACGCAGTATTTT
TRBJ1-5 TRBV12-3/TRBV12-4 . many CASSFSGSTNQPQHF TGTGCCAGCAGTTTCTCCGGGTCGACCAATCAGCCCCAGCATTTT
TRBJ2-7 TRBV5-1 TRBD2 . CASSLGTRVYEQYF TGCGCCAGCAGCTTGGGGACTAGGGTCTACGAGCAGTACTTC
TRBJ2-1 TRBV2 TRBD1 . CASNDRQGDNEQFF TGTGCCAGCAACGATAGACAGGGGGACAATGAGCAGTTCTTC
TRBJ2-5 TRBV6-5 . many CASSYMAGETQYF TGTGCCAGCAGTTACATGGCAGGGGAGACCCAGTACTTC
TRBJ2-7 TRBV20-1 . few CSASGARSSYEQYF TGCAGTGCATCGGGGGCCCGTAGCTCCTACGAGCAGTACTTC
TRBJ2-3 TRBV28 TRBD2 few CASSSPFTSGRPDTQYF TGTGCCAGCAGTTCCCCATTCACTAGCGGGAGGCCAGATACGCAGTATTTT
TRBJ2-3 TRBV4-2 TRBD2 . CASKTSGRGTDTQYF TGTGCCAGCAAGACTAGCGGACGGGGCACAGATACGCAGTATTTT
TRBJ1-6 TRBV20-1 . many CSARSGVGSPLHF TGCAGTGCTAGGTCCGGTGTGGGTTCACCCCTCCACTTT
TRBJ2-1 TRBV29-1 . few CSVDGQLSYNEQFF TGCAGCGTTGACGGACAGCTCTCCTACAATGAGCAGTTCTTC